Below are 30 T cell receptor beta chains sequenced from a single sample in a study of blood T cells in healthy people across ages (dated by TCRdb to about 2015). Library prep was done by 5' RACE. This sample was sequenced with an Illumina HiSeq 2500. A second 7 to 11 cycle PCR used a sample-barcoded 5' primer and a J-beta primer mix. Using fastp trimming at Q25 and MiXCR clonotype assembly, TCRdb reanalyzed the public sequencing data and kept in-frame beta chains. For every CDR3 protein sequence, its rows merge into one entry that carries the most common genes and DNA. Within this sample are approximately 830,000 distinct CDR3 sequences, with approximately 65% of them counted one time only. The ten largest clones represent 25% to 30% of the sample. The sample consisted of blood. All receptors derive from a man younger than 40 in good health.

The chain carries TRBV12-3 or TRBV12-4 and TRBJ1-4; no clear D gene. V lost 2 bases to trimming and J lost 0 bases, with 4 bases between them. The CDR3 has 14 residues. CDR3 sequence (DNA): TGTGCCAGCAGTTTATGGGCAACTAATGAAAAACTGTTTTTT. Residues: CASSLWATNEKLFF.

DNA of the CDR3: TGTGCCAGCAGCTTGCGTAGGGGGGGAGATACGCAGTATTTT. As protein: CASSLRRGGDTQYF. This chain uses TRBV7-2 with TRBJ2-3, with D tentatively TRBD2 (7 bases). The V gene's germline CDR1 is SGHTA and CDR2 FQGNSA. This CDR3 spans 14 amino acids. The V and J ends lost 3 bases and 5 bases respectively, with 12 bases between them.

V usage is TRBV4-3 and J usage is TRBJ1-2, with TRBD1 as a possible D gene (5 bases). The CDR3 is 12 residues long. Per the germline V gene, CDR1 is LGHNA and CDR2 is YSLEER. V was pared by 3 bases and J by 8 bases, with 10 bases between. This CDR3 reads CASSHRGGGYTF. In DNA, the CDR3 is TGCGCCAGCAGCCACCGCGGGGGAGGCTACACCTTC.

This sequence joins TRBV5-4 and TRBJ1-2, with D perhaps TRBD1 (5 bases). The CDR3 has 13 amino acids. Germline values: CDR1 SGHNT, CDR2 YYREEE (reference sequence). Trimming pared 1 base from V and 8 bases from J, leaving 12 bases between. This chain's CDR3 is CASSLSGARGYTF. The CDR3 region has the DNA TGTGCCAGCAGCTTGTCTGGGGCGAGGGGCTACACCTTC.

The V and J genes are TRBV6-5 and TRBJ2-7, with D tentatively TRBD1 (5 bases). Per the germline V gene, CDR1 is MNHEY and CDR2 is SVGAGI. This CDR3 is built from 16 residues. Trimming pared 5 bases from V and 1 base from J, leaving 18 bases between. The CDR3 sequence: CASSPTKRGKSYEQYF. The CDR3 DNA reads TGTGCCAGCAGTCCCACGAAAAGGGGCAAATCCTACGAGCAGTACTTC.

V gene TRBV29-1 combines with J gene TRBJ1-1, with 7 bases aligning to TRBD1. The CDR3 sequence is 15 residues long. V trimming: 6 bases; J trimming: 1 base; junction bases outside the gene matches: 11. The germline CDR1 and CDR2 sequences are SQVTM and ANQGSEA. In DNA, the CDR3 is TGCAGCGTCGCCAGGGGGGCTCATGGGAACACTGAAGCTTTCTTT. This gives the protein CSVARGAHGNTEAFF.

The CDR3, as DNA: TGTGCCAGCAGCTCCGTTGTACAGGGGGACCCTAACTATGGCTACACCTTC. Translating it yields CASSSVVQGDPNYGYTF. The gene calls are TRBV7-9 and TRBJ1-2, with TRBD1 matching over 8 bases. This CDR3 contains 17 residues. The J segment lost 0 bases and the V segment lost 4 bases, leaving 10 bases of the junction unmatched. Germline values: CDR1 SEHNR, CDR2 FQNEAQ (reference sequence).

This clonotype has more than one count but fewer than ten. This sequence joins TRBV7-9 and TRBJ2-7; D assignment may be TRBD1 or TRBD2 (6 bases each). There are 14 residues in the CDR3. CDR1 is SEHNR, CDR2 FQNEAQ, per germline (reference sequence). Trimming removed 5 bases at V and 6 bases at J, with 17 bases between. CDR3 nucleotide sequence: TGTGCCAGCAGCCTCGGGGGCCCCTCCAGCGAGCAGTACTTC. Translating it yields CASSLGGPSSEQYF.

The table lists this clonotype with a count of one. V usage is TRBV29-1 and J usage is TRBJ2-1; possibly TRBD1 for D (5 bases). This CDR3 has 12 amino acids. CDR1 and CDR2 from the germline V gene are SQVTM and ANQGSEA. Trimming removed 3 bases at V and 5 bases at J, with 8 bases between. CDR3 protein: CSVERRDNEQFF. CDR3 nucleotides: TGCAGCGTTGAGCGCAGGGACAATGAGCAGTTCTTC.

As concerns this clonotype: An end of the junction does not agree with germline; a read error may underlie this. The V call is TRBV9, the J call TRBJ2-3, with TRBD2 identical over 8 bases. The CDR3 totals 16 residues. Looked up from germline, CDR1 is SGDLS and CDR2 is YYNGEE. The CDR3 is CASSPFGGESTGTQYF. The CDR3 nucleotides are TGTGCCAGCAGCCCCTTCGGGGGGGAGAGCACAGGTACGCAGTATTTT.

In regard to this clonotype: The junction shows a germline mismatch at one end, possibly a read error. The rearrangement joins TRBV2 to TRBJ1-5, with a possible D match to TRBD1 (6 bases). Germline V gives CDR1 SNHLY, CDR2 FYNNEI. The CDR3 is made up of 14 amino acids. This chain's CDR3 is CAGRPGGGYQPQHF. Here the CDR3 DNA reads TGTGCCGGCAGGCCGGGGGGCGGGTATCAGCCCCAGCATTTT.

The table lists this clonotype with a count of one. The chain employs TRBV5-6 and TRBJ2-1; either TRBD1 or TRBD2 may supply D (5 bases each). CDR1 SGHDT and CDR2 YYEEEE come from the germline V gene. This CDR3 region has 13 residues. V gave up 3 bases and J gave up 8 bases, with 12 bases separating them. The CDR3 is CASSWKVGDEQFF. The DNA of the CDR3 is TGTGCCAGCAGCTGGAAGGTGGGGGATGAGCAGTTCTTC.

This rearrangement joins TRBV7-2 to TRBJ2-7, with TRBD2 as a possible D gene (5 bases). The CDR3 length is 14 residues. Germline CDR1 reads SGHTA; CDR2 reads FQGNSA. Trimming took off 8 bases at V and 1 base at J, with 15 bases between the two ends. CDR3 nucleotide sequence: TGTGCCAGCTTACCGAGAGGGTCGTCCTACGAGCAGTACTTC. Protein product: CASLPRGSSYEQYF.

This rearrangement joins TRBV27 to TRBJ2-3; no firm D call. The germline V gene has CDR1 MNHEY and CDR2 SMNVEV (reference sequence). Trimming stripped 7 bases from V and 0 bases from J, with 14 bases between. The CDR3 has 15 amino acids. Here the CDR3 reads CASISGGRSTDTQYF. Written as DNA, the CDR3 is TGTGCCAGCATCAGTGGTGGCAGAAGCACAGATACGCAGTATTTT.

This clonotype was observed a single time. The rearrangement joins TRBV10-3 to TRBJ2-5; tentative D call: TRBD1 (6 bases). CDR3 size: 17 residues. Germline loops: CDR1 ENHRY, CDR2 SYGVKD. Trimming removed 6 bases from V and 7 bases from J, with 27 bases in between. CDR3: CAISQQGPGQPSGTQYF. The CDR3 nucleotides read TGTGCCATCAGCCAACAAGGCCCAGGACAGCCTTCCGGGACCCAGTACTTC.

This clonotype was observed a few times. The chain combines TRBV10-3 with TRBJ1-4, with D unresolved. V lost 11 bases to trimming and J lost 4 bases, with 14 bases between them. Germline V gene data show CDR1 as ENHRY and CDR2 as SYGVKD. This CDR3 comprises 13 residues. The CDR3 region has the DNA TGTGCCGTCTCCGGTGAACGTAATGAAAAACTGTTTTTT. Translated, it gives CAVSGERNEKLFF.

CDR3 amino acids: CASGLTGTDTQYF. CDR3 bases: TGTGCCAGCGGGCTAACCGGGACAGATACGCAGTATTTT. The V call is TRBV6-5, the J call TRBJ2-3, with D unclear. Germline assignment: CDR1 MNHEY and CDR2 SVGAGI. Trimming cost V 8 bases and J 3 bases, with 12 bases left between them. The CDR3 extends over 13 amino acids.

This clonotype was recorded once. The chain employs TRBV30 and TRBJ2-7; 9 bases agree with TRBD1. The CDR3 extends over 15 amino acids. Looked up from germline, CDR1 is GTSNPN and CDR2 is SVGIG (reference sequence). V gave up 7 bases and J gave up 1 base; unmatched junction bases: 11. The CDR3 bases are TGTGCCTCGAACGGACAGGGGATAAGGTCCTACGAGCAGTACTTC. As protein: CASNGQGIRSYEQYF.

The V and J genes are TRBV29-1 and TRBJ1-6; no reliable D call. Germline V lookup: CDR1 SQVTM, CDR2 ANQGSEA. The CDR3 loop spans 13 amino acids. Trimming cost V 6 bases and J 9 bases, with 15 bases left between them. The CDR3 here is CSVRAAASSPLHF. DNA for the CDR3: TGCAGCGTGAGGGCAGCAGCCTCTTCACCCCTCCACTTT.

The V gene is TRBV29-1, the J gene TRBJ2-6; D gene uncertain. Germline CDR1 is SQVTM and CDR2 is ANQGSEA. The CDR3 is 13 amino acids. The V end was cut by 4 bases, the J end by 4 bases, with 8 bases between. CDR3 residues: CSVVGYGANVLTF. DNA for the CDR3: TGCAGCGTTGTTGGGTACGGGGCCAACGTCCTGACTTTC.

The genes are TRBV29-1 and TRBJ1-1, with D uncertain. The CDR3 spans 12 residues. Per the germline V gene, CDR1 is SQVTM and CDR2 is ANQGSEA. V lost 7 bases and J 4 bases, leaving 13 bases between the germline ends. The CDR3 loop is CSAGPGSTEAFF. Here the CDR3 DNA reads TGCAGCGCCGGCCCAGGAAGCACTGAAGCTTTCTTT.

The sample holds a few counts of this clonotype. V usage is TRBV6-4 and J usage is TRBJ2-3, with 8 bases that match TRBD2. V shed 3 bases and J 2 bases; nucleotides not matched to a gene: 1. Germline V lookup: CDR1 MRHNA, CDR2 SNTAGT. The length of the CDR3 is 14 residues. The chain's CDR3 is CASSERGVTDTQYF. The CDR3 bases are TGTGCCAGCAGTGAGCGGGGGGTCACAGATACGCAGTATTTT.

The chain combines TRBV9 with TRBJ1-5, with a possible D match to TRBD1 (6 bases). Germline CDR1 reads SGDLS; CDR2 reads YYNGEE. V was shortened by 0 bases and J by 2 bases, with 6 bases between the two germline ends. There are 14 residues in the CDR3. As DNA, the CDR3 is TGTGCCAGCAGCGTAGGACAGGGCAATCAGCCCCAGCATTTT. This encodes CASSVGQGNQPQHF.

The chain recombines TRBV3-1 with TRBJ2-1, with D possibly TRBD2 on 7 matching bases. V shed 0 bases and J shed 9 bases, with 9 bases lying between them. Germline CDR1 reads LGHDT; CDR2 reads YNNKEL (reference sequence). The CDR3 totals 13 residues. Here the CDR3 DNA reads TGTGCCAGCAGCCAAGAGGGGGGGGCTGAGCAGTTCTTC. Amino acid sequence: CASSQEGGAEQFF.

A note on this clonotype: This likely reflects a read error, since a far larger clone is one base away. The chain is built from TRBV12-3 or TRBV12-4 and TRBJ2-1; perhaps TRBD2 as D (6 bases). The CDR3 has 12 residues. Trimming took 6 bases from V and 10 from J, leaving 13 bases between them. The CDR3 DNA reads as TGTGCCAGCAGCCTCCGGGGGTACGAGCAGTTCTTC. Encoded protein: CASSLRGYEQFF.

This clonotype is a singleton in its sample. The chain uses TRBV28 and TRBJ2-7, with a possible D match to TRBD1 (5 bases). The V and J ends lost 2 bases and 5 bases respectively, with 13 bases between them. There are 14 residues in the CDR3. Germline CDR1 is MDHEN and CDR2 is SYDVKM. The CDR3 is CASSLGARSDEQYF. The CDR3 DNA reads TGTGCCAGCAGTTTAGGGGCGAGGTCGGACGAGCAGTACTTC.

This chain uses TRBV6-5 with TRBJ2-5; the D gene could be TRBD1 or TRBD2 (5 bases each). With 0 bases removed from V and 2 bases from J, the gap between germline ends came to 10 bases. Germline V lookup: CDR1 MNHEY, CDR2 SVGAGI. This CDR3 comprises 15 residues. The CDR3 protein is CASSYSAGAQETQYF. The DNA of the CDR3 is TGTGCCAGCAGTTACTCGGCCGGGGCGCAAGAGACCCAGTACTTC.

This clonotype was counted only a few times. This chain connects TRBV6-2 or TRBV6-3 to TRBJ2-3; 8 nucleotides match TRBD2. The V gene's germline CDR1 is MNHEY and CDR2 SVGEGT. The CDR3 sequence is 14 residues long. V lost 8 bases and J lost 4; bases outside the gene matches: 8. CDR3 sequence: CASSLGGASDTQYF. DNA for the CDR3: TGTGCCAGCTCACTCGGGGGGGCCTCAGATACGCAGTATTTT.

This clonotype appeared many times. This rearrangement joins TRBV7-2 to TRBJ2-5; the D gene is possibly TRBD2 (6 bases). This CDR3 contains 14 residues. Germline V CDR1 and CDR2: SGHTA, FQGNSA. The V end lost 5 bases, the J end lost 3 bases, and 13 bases lay between the germline ends. The DNA for the CDR3 is TGTGCCAGCAGCCCCCAGGGAGGTAAAGAGACCCAGTACTTC. Protein sequence: CASSPQGGKETQYF.

V gene TRBV28 combines with J gene TRBJ2-7; perhaps TRBD1 as D (5 bases). CDR1 MDHEN and CDR2 SYDVKM come from the germline V gene. This CDR3 spans 12 amino acids. Trimming stripped 3 bases from V and 9 bases from J, with 12 bases between. In DNA form, the CDR3 reads TGTGCCAGCAGTTTGGCGGACATGGGGCAGTACTTC. This encodes CASSLADMGQYF. The full variable domain, its missing parts supplied by reference TRBV28 and TRBJ2-7, is DVKVTQSSRYLVKRTGEKVFLECVQDMDHENMFWYRQDPGLGLRLIYFSYDVKMKEKGDIPEGYSVSREKKERFSLILESASTNQTSMYLCASSLADMGQYFGPGTRLTVT.